One and the same sample provided the 18 T cell receptor beta chains below, sequenced in a study of blood T cells in healthy people across ages. With a J-beta primer mix and a sample-barcoded 5' primer, a second PCR ran 7 to 11 cycles. TCRdb redid the calling of the 5' RACE reads with MiXCR, one entry per CDR3 protein. Of 1,300,000 or so distinct CDR3 sequences listed, around 59% are singletons. Source material: blood. All receptors come from a man between 18 and 35 years old in good health.

The V gene is TRBV5-5, the J gene TRBJ1-2, with D perhaps TRBD1 (5 bases). There are 16 residues in the CDR3. Per germline, CDR1 SGHKS and CDR2 YYEKEE (reference sequence). Deletions cut 0 bases from V and 4 bases from J, with 16 bases between. CDR3 in amino acids: CASSLEGAQGTYGYTF. CDR3 sequence (DNA): TGTGCCAGCAGCTTGGAAGGGGCGCAGGGTACCTATGGCTACACCTTC.

This chain joins TRBV15 and TRBJ2-7; 11 nucleotides match TRBD2. The CDR3 consists of 17 residues. The V gene end was trimmed by 0 bases and the J gene end by 1 base; junction bases not matched to a gene: 5. Germline V gene sequence: CDR1 LNHNV, CDR2 YYDKDF (reference sequence). Here the CDR3 DNA reads TGTGCCACCAGCAGAGATCTAGCGGGGGGCCAATCCTACGAGCAGTACTTC. Protein product: CATSRDLAGGQSYEQYF.

This clonotype was picked up a small number of times. This rearrangement joins TRBV12-3 or TRBV12-4 to TRBJ2-1, with D unresolved. V lost 7 bases to trimming and J lost 12 bases, with 22 bases between them. The CDR3 consists of 14 residues. The CDR3 loop reads CASTHSLAASGQFF. CDR3 DNA sequence: TGTGCCAGCACCCATTCTCTCGCGGCATCTGGGCAGTTCTTC.

In regard to this clonotype: Germline is not matched at one junction end, which may reflect a read error. The V and J genes are TRBV3-1 and TRBJ2-1, with TRBD2 identical over 10 bases. CDR3 size: 17 residues. Germline V gives CDR1 LGHDT, CDR2 YNNKEL (reference sequence). The CDR3 DNA reads as TGTGCCGGCAGCCAAGTGTTAGCGGGGGGTGTAGGCAATGAGCAGTTCTTC. Translation: CAGSQVLAGGVGNEQFF.

The chain has TRBV20-1 and TRBJ2-3; the D gene is possibly TRBD2 (6 bases). V lost 4 bases, J lost 4 bases, and 15 bases lay in between. Germline V gene lookup returns CDR1 DFQATT and CDR2 SNEGSKA (reference sequence). CDR3 length: 14 amino acids. In nucleotides, the CDR3 is TGCAGTGCTACCCCTATGCGGGGCGCAGATACGCAGTATTTT. This gives the protein CSATPMRGADTQYF.

The V and J genes are TRBV6-1 and TRBJ2-1; the match to TRBD2 covers 11 bases. Germline values: CDR1 MNHNS, CDR2 SASEGT. This CDR3 contains 19 residues. The ends lost 5 bases at V and 4 bases at J; junction bases unmatched: 16. CDR3 DNA: TGTGCCAGCAGTACCGCCCGTCTAGCGGGGGGATTTTCTTACAATGAGCAGTTCTTC. Translation gives CASSTARLAGGFSYNEQFF.

This sequence joins TRBV25-1 and TRBJ1-3; possibly TRBD1 for D (5 bases). The CDR3 contains 16 residues. Germline V gene lookup returns CDR1 MGHDK and CDR2 SYGVNS. Trimming pared 3 bases from V and 0 bases from J, leaving 12 bases between. The CDR3 nucleotides read TGTGCCAGCAGTGAGGATTCAGGGAGCTCTGGAAACACCATATATTTT. Translating gives CASSEDSGSSGNTIYF.

The chain links TRBV10-3 to TRBJ2-3; D is possibly TRBD1 (6 bases). The CDR3 runs to 13 residues. Trimming left V 9 bases short and J 3 bases short, with 13 bases between. CDR1 and CDR2 (germline): ENHRY, SYGVKD. The CDR3: CAINRQETDTQYF. The CDR3 DNA sequence: TGTGCCATAAATCGACAGGAAACAGATACGCAGTATTTT.

The chain carries TRBV6-2 or TRBV6-3 and TRBJ2-2, with a weak D call TRBD2 (6 bases). Germline V CDR1 and CDR2: MNHEY, SVGEGT. This CDR3 contains 12 residues. Deletions cut 6 bases from V and 7 bases from J, with 9 bases between. In nucleotides, the CDR3 is TGTGCCAGCAGGAGGGGAGGCGGGGAGCTGTTTTTT. Translation: CASRRGGGELFF.

The chain links TRBV10-1 to TRBJ2-4; maybe TRBD2 (5 bases). Germline V gene lookup returns CDR1 WNHNN and CDR2 SYGVQD (reference sequence). This CDR3 region has 13 residues. V lost 3 bases and J 4 bases, leaving 7 bases between the germline ends. The CDR3 DNA reads as TGCGCCAGCAGTGAAGGACTTAAAAACATTCAGTACTTC. Its protein product is CASSEGLKNIQYF.

The rearrangement links TRBV15 to TRBJ1-4; 7 nucleotides match TRBD1. The germline V gene has CDR1 LNHNV and CDR2 YYDKDF (reference sequence). The V and J ends lost 3 bases and 8 bases, in that order; junction bases with no gene match: 9. The CDR3 length is 15 residues. CDR3 region: CATSSRQGRGEKLFF. The CDR3 DNA sequence: TGTGCCACCAGCAGCAGACAGGGAAGGGGAGAAAAACTGTTTTTT.

The V gene is TRBV2, the J gene TRBJ2-7; TRBD2 agrees at 7 bases. The DNA end is a closer match to TRBJ2-5, so the J assignment may be wrong. CDR1 is SNHLY and CDR2 is FYNNEI in the germline V gene. The CDR3 totals 13 residues. The CDR3 spells CASRDGGDETQYF. The CDR3 DNA follows: TGTGCCAGCAGAGATGGGGGGGACGAGACCCAGTACTTC.

The CDR3 nucleotides are TGTGCCAGCCGACTCCCTCGGACAGGGAAGGTGGACTATGGCTACACCTTC. Its protein is CASRLPRTGKVDYGYTF. The chain combines TRBV2 with TRBJ1-2, with TRBD1 matching over 8 bases. The germline CDR1 and CDR2 sequences are SNHLY and FYNNEI. This CDR3 has 17 amino acids. V gave up 8 bases and J gave up 3 bases; unmatched junction bases: 17.

Regarding this clonotype: The germline gene is not matched at one end of the junction; a read error may be the cause. This rearrangement joins TRBV6-5 to TRBJ2-1; TRBD2 matches 12 bases. The CDR3 sequence is 18 residues long. In germline, CDR1 is MNHEY, CDR2 SVGAGI. The CDR3 nucleotides read TGTGCCATCAGTTACGGGCTAGCGGGGGGGCCGTATAGCAATGAGCAGTTCTTC. It is translated as CAISYGLAGGPYSNEQFF.

The rearrangement joins TRBV27 to TRBJ1-2; 7 bases align to TRBD1. Germline V gives CDR1 MNHEY, CDR2 SMNVEV (reference sequence). The CDR3 is 14 amino acids. Trimming cost V 5 bases and J 8 bases; bases outside gene matches: 11. In DNA, the CDR3 is TGTGCCAGCAGTCCCTGGGAAGGGGGCGAGGGCTACACCTTC. Translated, it gives CASSPWEGGEGYTF.

Concerning this clonotype itself: One junction end does not reproduce the germline sequence, and a read error may be involved. The rearrangement joins TRBV12-3 or TRBV12-4 to TRBJ2-3; D remains ambiguous. The CDR3 length is 12 residues. The DNA of the CDR3 is TGTGCCAGCAGTTTATTTTTAGATACGGAGTATTTT. Translated: CASSLFLDTEYF.

In its sample, this clonotype was seen once. V is TRBV5-5 and J is TRBJ2-7, with D possibly matching TRBD2 (5 bases). The CDR3 has 15 amino acids. The germline V gene has CDR1 SGHKS and CDR2 YYEKEE (reference sequence). Between the trimmed V and J ends, which lost 0 bases and 3 bases, there was a span of 13 bases. CDR3 DNA sequence: TGTGCCAGCAGCTTGGCCGGGGAAAGCTTCTACGAGCAGTACTTC. Translating gives CASSLAGESFYEQYF.

J is TRBJ1-1 and V is TRBV15, with 7 bases fitting TRBD1. Germline CDR1 is LNHNV and CDR2 is YYDKDF (reference sequence). The CDR3 is 16 amino acids. V lost 0 bases and J lost 4; bases outside the gene matches: 8. The CDR3 sequence is CATSRDLAPGGTEAFF. The CDR3 nucleotides are TGTGCCACCAGCAGAGATCTTGCCCCAGGGGGCACTGAAGCTTTCTTT. The whole variable domain, filled in from reference TRBV15 and TRBJ1-1, reads DAMVIQNPRYQVTQFGKPVTLSCSQTLNHNVMYWYQQKSSQAPKLLFHYYDKDFNNEADTPDNFQSRRPNTSFCFLDIRSPGLGDTAMYLCATSRDLAPGGTEAFFGQGTRLTVV.